The 19 T cell receptor beta chains listed next were all sequenced from one sample in a study of naive and memory T cell subsets. Study-level findings and limits: A few larger clonotypes appeared in naive repertoires, especially CD8, possibly memory cells re-expressing CD45RA.

Two oligonucleotides, mixed equimolar, formed the beta constant-region primer covering TRBC1 and TRBC2. Four rounds of PCR amplified the ligated cDNA using nested alpha and beta constant-region primers plus SP2. TCRdb re-derived calls from the UMI-ligation and nested PCR reads in MiXCR, one entry per CDR3 protein. Found here are over 110,000 distinct CDR3 sequences, more than 15% of them singletons; the top ten hold approximately 0.63%. For these receptors, no antigen is known. Sequencing was performed on naive CD8+ T cells from blood. These TCRs come from a human donor in good health.

This clonotype was picked up a small number of times. J is TRBJ2-1 and V is TRBV7-6, with TRBD2 matching 14 bases. Trimming removed 0 bases from V and 8 bases from J; junction bases left unmatched: 12. The CDR3 runs to 19 residues. Germline CDR1 reads SGHVS; CDR2 reads FNYEAQ. CDR3 nucleotide sequence: TGTGCCAGCAGCTTAGCGGGACTAGCGGGAGACCTGTTTAGCTATGAGCAGTTCTTC. As protein: CASSLAGLAGDLFSYEQFF.

Note on this clonotype: Since the CDR3 does not end with the conserved phenylalanine or tryptophan, this likely comes from a read error. CDR3 coding DNA: TGTGCCAGCAATTGGGGGGGTGAGCAGTTCCTC. It encodes CASNWGGEQFL. The chain uses TRBV6-5 and TRBJ2-1, with 7 bases identical to TRBD2. V was pared by 7 bases and J by 9 bases, with 3 bases of the junction left unmatched. Germline V gene lookup returns CDR1 MNHEY and CDR2 SVGAGI. This CDR3 spans 11 amino acids.

This clonotype was detected a few times. The genes are TRBV18 and TRBJ2-1; 9 bases are shared with TRBD1. Looked up from germline, CDR1 is KGHSH and CDR2 is LQKENI. The V segment lost 6 bases and the J segment 6 bases; nucleotides outside the gene matches: 9. This CDR3 region has 15 residues. The CDR3 reads CASSDPGQGANEQFF. The CDR3 DNA is TGTGCCAGCTCGGACCCGGGACAGGGCGCCAATGAGCAGTTCTTC.

This clonotype occurred a few times. The V call is TRBV12-3 or TRBV12-4, the J call TRBJ2-7, with 7 bases matching TRBD2. The CDR3 is 14 amino acids. V was clipped by 4 bases and J by 5 bases; unmatched bases: 8. CDR3 region: CASSSGLVIDEQYF. The CDR3, as DNA: TGTGCCAGCAGTTCCGGACTAGTAATCGACGAGCAGTACTTC.

In its sample, this clonotype was seen a few times. This chain links TRBV6-6 with TRBJ2-1; 9 positions match TRBD1. V was pared by 0 bases and J by 8 bases, with 14 bases of the junction left unmatched. Germline CDR1 is MNHNY and CDR2 is SVGAGI (reference sequence). The CDR3 runs to 18 residues. The CDR3 DNA reads TGTGCCAGCAGTTACTCGACATTAGGGACAGGGCCAGGCGATGAGCAGTTCTTC. It specifies CASSYSTLGTGPGDEQFF.

The chain couples TRBV21-1 to TRBJ1-1. TRBV21-1 is flagged as a pseudogene. The length of the CDR3 is 16 residues. The CDR3 region is CASSKPTRNLNTEAFF. The CDR3 nucleotides are TGTGCCAGCAGCAAACCCACCAGGAATTTGAACACTGAAGCTTTCTTT.

This rearrangement joins TRBV5-1 to TRBJ1-6; possible D gene TRBD1, 5 bases. The CDR3 has 16 amino acids. CDR1 is SGHRS, CDR2 YFSETQ, per germline. V was pared by 0 bases and J by 7 bases, with 14 bases between. This CDR3 reads CASSLGGVGVNSPLHF. Here the CDR3 DNA reads TGCGCCAGCAGCTTGGGAGGGGTCGGAGTAAATTCACCCCTCCACTTT.

This clonotype was detected only a few times. V and J are TRBV29-1 and TRBJ2-1, with D unclear. The CDR3 loop spans 15 amino acids. Germline CDR1 is SQVTM and CDR2 is ANQGSEA. The V and J ends lost 2 bases and 7 bases respectively, with 18 bases between them. DNA of the CDR3: TGCAGCGTTGAACCCCCCACCACCTTGGGGAATGAGCAGTTCTTC. Protein: CSVEPPTTLGNEQFF.

This clonotype has only a few counts. The CDR3 DNA reads TGCAGCGCCGTTAGCGGTTTCTCCTACAATGAGCAGTTCTTC. Translating gives CSAVSGFSYNEQFF. V is TRBV29-1 and J is TRBJ2-1; perhaps TRBD2 as D (6 bases). This CDR3 is built from 14 residues. The germline V and J ends were trimmed by 7 bases and 0 bases, with 13 bases remaining between them. CDR1 is SQVTM and CDR2 is ANQGSEA in the germline V gene.

This chain joins TRBV15 and TRBJ2-1; 7 positions agree with TRBD2. Unmatched junction bases numbered 6, after V lost 0 bases and J lost 4 bases. CDR3 size: 16 residues. The germline CDR1 and CDR2 sequences are LNHNV and YYDKDF (reference sequence). CDR3 sequence reads: CATSRDGLAVYNEQFF. CDR3 sequence (DNA): TGTGCCACCAGCAGAGATGGGCTAGCGGTATACAATGAGCAGTTCTTC.

This clonotype was detected only a few times. V and J are TRBV19 and TRBJ2-3; 11 nucleotides align to TRBD2. CDR3 length: 15 residues. V dropped 7 bases and J dropped 2; count of bases not matched to a gene: 5. CDR1 is LNHDA, CDR2 SQIVND, per germline (reference sequence). The CDR3: CASNQLAGATDTQYF. The CDR3 DNA sequence: TGTGCCAGTAACCAACTAGCGGGAGCCACAGATACGCAGTATTTT.

This clonotype was recorded many times. The V call is TRBV29-1, the J call TRBJ2-7; D is uncertain. Germline V gives CDR1 SQVTM, CDR2 ANQGSEA. The ends were cut back, 0 bases at V and 4 bases at J, with 13 bases in the middle. This CDR3 is built from 14 residues. The CDR3 DNA reads as TGCAGCGTTGAAGATCGGGCAATCGGGTACGAGCAGTACTTC. This encodes CSVEDRAIGYEQYF.

This clonotype was seen a few times. The J gene is TRBJ2-3, the V gene TRBV6-6, with D hard to call. The CDR3 consists of 11 residues. The germline CDR1 and CDR2 sequences are MNHNY and SVGAGI (reference sequence). V gave up 8 bases and J gave up 2 bases, with 5 bases separating them. The CDR3 loop reads CASVYTDTQYF. DNA of the CDR3: TGTGCCAGCGTATACACAGATACGCAGTATTTT.

V gene TRBV6-2 or TRBV6-3 combines with J gene TRBJ2-1, with D possibly called TRBD1 or TRBD2 (7 bases each). V was cut by 0 bases and J by 4 bases, with 19 bases left in between. This CDR3 contains 18 residues. Germline lookup yields CDR1 MNHEY and CDR2 SVGEGT. The CDR3 coding sequence is TGTGCCAGCAGTTACTCGCCCCACCAGGGGGAGGGGTACAATGAGCAGTTCTTC. This codes for CASSYSPHQGEGYNEQFF.

V is TRBV6-1 and J is TRBJ2-7; D perhaps matches TRBD1 (5 bases). CDR1 and CDR2 (germline): MNHNS, SASEGT. V lost 2 bases and J lost 3, with 17 bases in between. The CDR3 is 16 residues long. The CDR3 region is CASSEIGAGLYYEQYF. DNA for the CDR3: TGTGCCAGCAGTGAAATAGGAGCAGGGCTCTACTACGAGCAGTACTTC.

A few counts support this clonotype. V is TRBV29-1 and J is TRBJ2-3; 7 bases are a match to TRBD1. In germline, CDR1 is SQVTM, CDR2 ANQGSEA. Germline trimming cut 7 bases from V and 5 bases from J; bases unmatched to any gene: 9. The CDR3 extends over 13 amino acids. The CDR3 DNA reads TGCAGCGCTTACAGGGGCGCTAGAGATACGCAGTATTTT. Translated: CSAYRGARDTQYF.

In this sample, this clonotype turned up a few times. This sequence joins TRBV12-3 or TRBV12-4 and TRBJ2-7; TRBD1 matches at 9 bases. The CDR3 covers 19 residues. After removal of 3 bases from V and 7 bases from J, the junction contained 22 bases not matched to a gene. CDR3 in amino acids: CASSFWVRDRASGVEEQYF. Here the CDR3 DNA reads TGTGCCAGCAGTTTTTGGGTCCGGGACAGGGCCAGCGGGGTAGAGGAGCAGTACTTC.

This clonotype was counted between two and nine times. J is TRBJ2-7 and V is TRBV5-1; possibly TRBD2 for D (5 bases). The CDR3 totals 13 residues. V was cut by 1 base and J by 3 bases, with 8 bases left in between. CDR1 SGHRS and CDR2 YFSETQ come from the germline V gene. CDR3 bases: TGCGCCAGCAGCTTGTCGGGGATCTACGAGCAGTACTTC. This gives the protein CASSLSGIYEQYF.

The CDR3 nucleotides read TGTGCCAGCAGTTTTTTCCGAGCGGGAGGAGGCGAGCAGTACTTC. It translates to CASSFFRAGGGEQYF. The chain links TRBV28 to TRBJ2-7, with 9 nucleotides matching TRBD2. CDR1 MDHEN and CDR2 SYDVKM come from the germline V gene. This CDR3 region has 15 residues. The trim removed 3 bases at V and 6 bases at J, leaving 9 bases unmatched.